This TCR beta chain stems from a study of T cells in Graves' hyperthyroidism and ophthalmopathy (dated by TCRdb to the late 2010s). Context from the whole study: A discovery cohort of 95 to 100 patients, approximately 45 with Graves' ophthalmopathy and more than 55 with stable Graves' hyperthyroidism, was used to find distinguishing TCR V-J signatures. Prospective prediction of ophthalmopathy was tested in an independent validation cohort consisting of 18 hyperthyroidism patients and some 17 patients who later progressed to ophthalmopathy. The 100 discovery patients were randomly split 7:3 into training and test sets. In several Graves' hyperthyroidism patients, the study also compared T-cell repertoires from thyroid tissue with T-cell repertoires from blood. After blood sampling, hyperthyroidism patients were treated with methimazole at a starting dose of 30 mg daily, and ophthalmopathy patients were treated with high-dose intravenous methylprednisolone. The paper reports TCR Vbeta CDR3 sequencing of approximately 140 peripheral blood samples: around 41 ophthalmopathy, about 75 hyperthyroidism and 17 progressor patients. The paper's findings and limits, for the study overall: In cross-validation, a model built on a 13 V-J signature told ophthalmopathy apart from stable hyperthyroidism with approximately 90% sensitivity and around 83% specificity, and in testing the same model reached 80%/75%. In validation, the model predicted progression to ophthalmopathy with approximately 71% sensitivity and roughly 72% specificity, a median of around six months before onset. No statistical method was used to set the sample size in advance, and investigators knew the group allocation. Most expanded thyroid clonotypes (frequency above 0.001) were also detected in blood, suggesting blood repertoires may reflect thyroid immune responses.

This clonotype was observed a handful of times. This clone's antigen is unknown. The input lacks base qualities; no much larger clone sits a single base away. Patients with uncontrolled infections, other autoimmune diseases, pregnancy or lactation were excluded. Clinical symptoms, serum thyroxine and TRAb, thyroid ultrasound, and orbital computed tomography formed the basis for the diagnoses. Total RNA was extracted using Trizol reagent, and RNA quality was assessed on an Agilent 2100 Bioanalyzer. The germline V gene supplies CDR1 ENHRY and CDR2 SYGVKD. Spanning cysteine to phenylalanine, the CDR3 consists of 14 amino acids. The retained sequence is limited to the CDR3, 42 bases, with the frame set at the first base. TCR beta CDR3 regions were amplified from RNA transcripts. The TCR CDR3 was subjected to a first round of RT-PCR using the HTBI primer set and the Qiagen OneStep RT-PCR kit. Libraries were constructed in a second round of multiplex PCR, after which size selection and purification were carried out. Paired-end sequencing of the libraries was performed with 100 bp reads on an Illumina HiSeq2000. Processing in the source paper ran as follows. SOAPnuke was used to process the raw data, with reads discarded if the reads contained adapters or uncalled bases, had a mean Phred below 15, or lacked an exact constant-primer or identifier match. High-quality paired reads were merged with COPE v1.2.5, and unique nucleotide sequences were defined as clonotypes. MiTCR v1.1 was used to align the clonotypes against IMGT TRBV, TRBD and TRBJ reference segments. Only V-J combinations with frequency above 0.0001, covering about 99% of repertoires, were analysed. The TCS score was defined as the ratio of F50 (clonal expansion) to E x V (chaos), calculated using BLOSUM62-based TCRdist between CDR3 peptides within each V-J. Welch's t-statistics and random forest reduced 450 to 600 V-J features to 13, which were used in a naive Bayes classifier (R e1071). The similarity between thyroid and blood repertoires was quantified using the Morisita-Horn index. TCRdb passed the public sequencing reads through fastp at Q25 and MiXCR, retaining productive beta sequences. Every distinct CDR3 protein forms one entry, paired with its most common genes and DNA. Clone size and V and J calls follow TCRdb, not the original study. The table for this sample lists about 510,000 distinct CDR3 sequences; about 45% of them were counted only once. The ten largest clonotypes hold about two fifths of the sample.

Sequencing input: peripheral blood or thyroid tissue (not recorded which). Recombination linked TRBV10-3 to TRBJ2-5; the junction holds 9 bases that match TRBD1. The DNA end is more similar to TRBJ2-7, so the J call may be wrong. The origin of this receptor is an adult woman with Graves' disease, either hyperthyroidism or ophthalmopathy (not recorded which). CDR3 reads: CAISGSGQGYEQYF. DNA sequence: TGTGCCATCAGTGGATCGGGACAGGGCTACGAGCAGTACTTC.